This T cell receptor (beta chain) was identified during a study of shared clonotypes between healthy human individuals. Looking at the study overall: Every donor yielded three CD4 naive, three CD4 memory, two CD8 naive and one CD8 memory plate. Overall study findings and caveats: Naive subsets typically showed greater estimated richness than memory subsets. With a handful of donors compared, around 5% of naive CD4 clonotypes were shared.

Details on this clone: Antigen specificity is unknown.

Per the authors' pipeline: Filtering was not the same, since immunoSEQ gave junction-only sequences without quality scores. The assay was immunoSEQ multiplex PCR, and TCRdb's table has in-frame clones only and misses some. V and J calls and clone size are as listed in that table; D and trimming were resolved from the DNA. Of approximately 2,000,000 clones listed, around 90% were seen once; the top ten hold 0.37%. Sequencing used naive CD4+ T cells from PBMCs. The subset is: CD45RA+ positively selected. This clonotype originated in a man between 18 and 35 years old in good health. Some clones in this sample may be carry-over from other donors' samples.

The CDR3 loop reads CASSMVGRVNEKLFF. In nucleotides, the CDR3 is TGTGCCAGTAGTATGGTAGGCAGAGTTAATGAAAAACTGTTTTTT. The chain joins TRBV19 to TRBJ1-4; no clear D gene. The CDR3 is 15 residues long. Between the trimmed V and J ends, which lost 3 bases and 4 bases, there was a span of 12 bases. Germline V CDR1 and CDR2: LNHDA, SQIVND (reference sequence).